These T cell receptor beta chains were read from a single sample in a study of regulatory T cells in long-lasting Graves disease. TCRdb passed the multiplex PCR reads through MiXCR, listing each CDR3 protein once. The sample has a few hundred thousand distinct CDR3 sequences, 20% to 25% seen once; the top ten hold roughly 7%. The sample was peripheral blood mononuclear cells (PBMCs), taken when the disease was refractory, from a patient treated with antithyroid drugs. Receptor source: a female donor with Graves disease. The CDR3 runs from the conserved cysteine through the conserved F or W. D genes are given only for firm matches. Rows may omit the clone size; those that give it use once, few, many or a size class.

>TRBJ2-5|TRBD1|many|TRBV24-1
TGTGCCACCAGTCGACCGGGACAGGCGGGAGAGACCCAGTACTTC
CATSRPGQAGETQYF
>TRBJ2-5|.|many|TRBV24-1
TGTGCCACCAGTGATTTGCAGAAGACCCAGTACTTC
CATSDLQKTQYF
>TRBJ1-1|.|many|TRBV28
TGTGCCAGCAGCCCAGGAGGGCTGAACACTGAAGCTTTCTTT
CASSPGGLNTEAFF
>TRBJ2-5|.|many|TRBV12-3/TRBV12-4
TGTGCCAGCAGGCAGGGCCAAGAGACCCAGTACTTC
CASRQGQETQYF
>TRBJ2-7|TRBD2|few|TRBV6-1
TGTGCCAGCAGTCTTCGACTAGCGGGGTGGGACGAGCAGTACTTC
CASSLRLAGWDEQYF
>TRBJ2-2|TRBD1|many|TRBV6-1
TGTGCCAGCAGGACAGGGGTGACCGGGGAGCTGTTTTTT
CASRTGVTGELFF
>TRBJ2-5|TRBD1|few|TRBV18
TGTGCCAGCTCACCACCTGGGACAGCTCAAGAGACCCAGTACTTC
CASSPPGTAQETQYF
>TRBJ2-5|.|.|TRBV7-6
TGTGCCAGCACCCCGTCGGAGACCCAGTACTTC
CASTPSETQYF
>TRBJ1-2|.|many|TRBV5-8
TGTGCCAGCAGCCCCCGGGACACGAACTATGGCTACACCTTC
CASSPRDTNYGYTF
>TRBJ1-1|.|many|TRBV24-1
TGTGCCACCAGAGGACAGAACACTGAAGCTTTCTTT
CATRGQNTEAFF
>TRBJ2-2|.|.|TRBV6-5
TGTGCCAGCAGTTACCAAAGGGGGAGCCGCGGGGAGCTGTTTTTT
CASSYQRGSRGELFF
>TRBJ1-5|.|many|TRBV28
TGTGCCAGCAGTTTGGGTTGGGGGGCTCAGCCCCAGCATTTT
CASSLGWGAQPQHF
>TRBJ2-5|TRBD2|many|TRBV2
TGTGCCAGCAAACTAGCGGGGCAAGAGACCCAGTACTTC
CASKLAGQETQYF
>TRBJ2-5|TRBD1|.|TRBV19
TGTGCCAGTAGTGGAAGGACAGGGGGCAACCAAGAGACCCAGTACTTC
CASSGRTGGNQETQYF
>TRBJ2-1|TRBD2|.|TRBV27
TGTGCCAGCAGTCCCCGGTGGGAGGGCCTGTTTAGTGAGCAGTTCTTC
CASSPRWEGLFSEQFF
>TRBJ1-4|.|few|TRBV7-9
TGTGCCAGCAGCTTAGAGGGACCGGATGAAAAACTGTTTTTT
CASSLEGPDEKLFF
>TRBJ2-6|.|few|TRBV2
TGTGCCAGCAGCGGGACTTTAGGGGCCAACGTCCTGACTTTC
CASSGTLGANVLTF
>TRBJ2-7|.|many|TRBV6-1
TGTGCCAGCGGATCGGCCCGACCTCCCTACGAGCAGTACTTC
CASGSARPPYEQYF
>TRBJ2-1|TRBD2|.|TRBV6-1
TGTGCCAGCAGCTCGGGTAGAGGACGGGAGGGTGTGCGGTACAATGAGCAGTTCTTC
CASSSGRGREGVRYNEQFF
>TRBJ1-4|.|many|TRBV2
TGTGCCAGCCGGGCGGGACGGGATATTGAAAAACTGTTTTTT
CASRAGRDIEKLFF
>TRBJ1-5|.|many|TRBV30
TGTGCCTGGAGTCCTGTTGCCGATCAGCCCCAGCATTTT
CAWSPVADQPQHF
>TRBJ2-2|.|few|TRBV6-5
TGTGCCAGCAGTTATGACCCGGGGACCACCGGGGAGCTGTTTTTT
CASSYDPGTTGELFF